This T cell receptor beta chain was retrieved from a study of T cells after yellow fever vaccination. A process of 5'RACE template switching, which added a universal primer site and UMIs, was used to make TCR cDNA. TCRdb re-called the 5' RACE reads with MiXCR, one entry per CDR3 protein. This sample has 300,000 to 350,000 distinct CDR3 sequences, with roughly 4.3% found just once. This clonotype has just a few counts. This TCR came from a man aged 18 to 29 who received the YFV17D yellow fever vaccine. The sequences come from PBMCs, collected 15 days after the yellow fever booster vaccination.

The CDR3 DNA is TGTGCCAGCAGCTTTATACCGACGGGGGTAGGGGAGCTGTTTTTT. Translation: CASSFIPTGVGELFF. The V and J genes are TRBV7-2 and TRBJ2-2, with a weak D call TRBD2 (6 bases). Trimming removed 3 bases at V and 8 bases at J, with 16 bases between. CDR1 and CDR2 from the germline V gene are SGHTA and FQGNSA. The CDR3 is 15 amino acids.